This T cell receptor (beta chain) was identified during a study of Ad26.COV2.S vaccination and SARS-CoV-2 variants. Described treatment: some 20 received Ad26.COV2.S at low or high dose, single or two shots; 5 received placebo; per-sample allocation not given. Repertoires come from day 63 after the first vaccine or placebo injection. Produced via immunoSEQ multiplex PCR; TCRdb's table is partial and in-frame only. The sample records 200,000 to 250,000 clones, over 75% being singletons. Germline trimming cut 4 bases from V and 4 bases from J; bases unmatched to any gene: 9. CDR1 is SGDLS, CDR2 YYNGEE, per germline. This CDR3 has 16 amino acids.

The source was peripheral blood, collected in a trial of Ad26.COV2.S vaccine versus placebo. The chain combines TRBV9 with TRBJ1-1; 11 bases match TRBD1. The source is a person between 18 and 65 years old who received the Ad26.COV2.S COVID-19 vaccine or a placebo. For the CDR3, the DNA is TGTGCCAGCAGCCCTAATCCGGGACAGGGGGGCACTGAAGCTTTCTTT. It is translated as CASSPNPGQGGTEAFF.